This T cell receptor (beta chain) derives from a study of shared clonotypes between healthy human individuals. Whole-study context: Donors were a couple of women and a few men aged 18 to 49. Each donor's CD8 memory used one plate, CD8 naive two, each CD4 subset three.

V lost 5 bases to trimming and J lost 0 bases; unmatched junction nucleotides: 2. The germline CDR1 and CDR2 sequences are MNHNY and SVGAGI (reference sequence). This CDR3 contains 15 residues. Of note for this clone: No antigen is known for it.

Study conclusions and caveats: Researchers found naive subsets generally carried larger estimated richness than memory subsets.

Across several immunoSEQ plates, the genomic DNA of each subset was split evenly. Profiled with immunoSEQ multiplex PCR; TCRdb holds only in-frame clones, not every one. This sample has around 1 million clones, with approximately 80% found just once. Source material: memory CD4+ T cells sorted from blood. The sample's subset: CD45RA-negative fraction. The chain joins TRBV6-6 to TRBJ1-1, with 11 nucleotides matching TRBD1. This clonotype was obtained from a man aged 18 to 29 in good health. The CDR3 DNA follows: TGTGCCAGCAGTGGGACAGGGGGGGTGAACACTGAAGCTTTCTTT. Translated, it gives CASSGTGGVNTEAFF.